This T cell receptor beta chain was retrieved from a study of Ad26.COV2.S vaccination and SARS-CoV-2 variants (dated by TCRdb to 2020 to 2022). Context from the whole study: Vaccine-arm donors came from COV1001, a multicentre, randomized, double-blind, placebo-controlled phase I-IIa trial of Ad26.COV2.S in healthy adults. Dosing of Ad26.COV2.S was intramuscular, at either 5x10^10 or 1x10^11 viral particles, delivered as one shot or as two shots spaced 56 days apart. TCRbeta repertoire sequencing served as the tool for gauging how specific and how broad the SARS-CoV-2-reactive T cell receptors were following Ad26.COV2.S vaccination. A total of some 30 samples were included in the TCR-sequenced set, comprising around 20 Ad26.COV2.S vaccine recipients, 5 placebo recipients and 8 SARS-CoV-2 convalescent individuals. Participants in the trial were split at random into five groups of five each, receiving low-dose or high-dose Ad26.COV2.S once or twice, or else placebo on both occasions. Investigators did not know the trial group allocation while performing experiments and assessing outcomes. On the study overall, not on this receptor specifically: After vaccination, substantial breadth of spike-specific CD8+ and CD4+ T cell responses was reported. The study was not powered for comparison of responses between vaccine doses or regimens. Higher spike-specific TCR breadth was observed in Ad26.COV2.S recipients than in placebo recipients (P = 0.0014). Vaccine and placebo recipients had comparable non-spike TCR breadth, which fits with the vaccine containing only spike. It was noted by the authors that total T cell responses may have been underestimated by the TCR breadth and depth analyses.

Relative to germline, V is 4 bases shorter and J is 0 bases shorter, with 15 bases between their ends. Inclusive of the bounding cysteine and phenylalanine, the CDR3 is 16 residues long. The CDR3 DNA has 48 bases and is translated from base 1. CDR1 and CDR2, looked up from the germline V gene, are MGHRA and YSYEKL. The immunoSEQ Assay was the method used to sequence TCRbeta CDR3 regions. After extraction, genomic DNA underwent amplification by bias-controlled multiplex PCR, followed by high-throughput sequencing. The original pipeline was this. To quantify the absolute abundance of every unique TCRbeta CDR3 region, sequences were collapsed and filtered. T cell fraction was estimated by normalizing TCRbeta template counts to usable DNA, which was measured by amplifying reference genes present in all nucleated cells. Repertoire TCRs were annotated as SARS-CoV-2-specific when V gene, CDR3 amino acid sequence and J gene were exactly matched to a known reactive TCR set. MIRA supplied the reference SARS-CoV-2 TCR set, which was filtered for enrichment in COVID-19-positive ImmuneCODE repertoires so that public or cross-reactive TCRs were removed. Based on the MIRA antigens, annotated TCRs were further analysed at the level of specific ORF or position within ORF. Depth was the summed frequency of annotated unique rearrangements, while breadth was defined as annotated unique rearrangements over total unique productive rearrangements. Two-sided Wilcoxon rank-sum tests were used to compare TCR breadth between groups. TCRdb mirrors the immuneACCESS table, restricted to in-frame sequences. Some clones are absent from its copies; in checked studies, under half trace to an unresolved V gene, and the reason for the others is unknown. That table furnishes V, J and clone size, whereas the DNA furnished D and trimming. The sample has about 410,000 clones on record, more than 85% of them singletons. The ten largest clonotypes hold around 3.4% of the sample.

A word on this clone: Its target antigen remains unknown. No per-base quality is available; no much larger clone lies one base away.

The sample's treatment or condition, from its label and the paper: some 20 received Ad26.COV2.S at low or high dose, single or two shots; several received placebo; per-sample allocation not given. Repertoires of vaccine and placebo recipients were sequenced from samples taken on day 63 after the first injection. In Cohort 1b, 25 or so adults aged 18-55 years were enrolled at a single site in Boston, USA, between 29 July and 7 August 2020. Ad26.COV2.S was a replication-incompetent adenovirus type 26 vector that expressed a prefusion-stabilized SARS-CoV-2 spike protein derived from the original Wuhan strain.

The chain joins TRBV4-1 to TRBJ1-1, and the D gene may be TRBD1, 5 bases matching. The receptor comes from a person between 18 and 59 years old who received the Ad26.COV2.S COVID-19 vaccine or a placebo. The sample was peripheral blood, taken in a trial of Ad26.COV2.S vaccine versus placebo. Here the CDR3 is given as CASSLPWGRLNTEAFF. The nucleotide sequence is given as TGCGCCAGCAGCCTCCCCTGGGGCCGTCTGAACACTGAAGCTTTCTTT.